A selection of T cell receptor beta chains follows, all from one sample in a study of circulating CD8 cells and anti-PD-1 response in melanoma. TCRdb independently ran MiXCR on the reads; one entry per CDR3 protein. The table has roughly 1,600 distinct CDR3 sequences, over 8% seen once; the top ten hold about 5.4%. The sequenced sample was CD8+ T cells from PBMCs, obtained at baseline or after one month of anti-PD-1 therapy (not recorded which). The receptors come from a human donor with melanoma. Both conserved end residues are part of each CDR3.

v_gene,len,j_gene,CDR3aa
TRBV7-3,15,TRBJ2-7,CASSFAGTASDEQYF
TRBV6-1,15,TRBJ2-3,CASSENWGGADTQYF
TRBV29-1,15,TRBJ1-2,CSVELAGGFNYGYTF
TRBV27,14,TRBJ2-1,CASSFGLSYNEQFF
TRBV20-1,13,TRBJ2-7,CSARGTAAYEQYF
TRBV29-1,13,TRBJ2-3,CSVGRERSDTQYF
TRBV7-2,13,TRBJ1-2,CASSQEGALRYTF
TRBV19,13,TRBJ1-1,CASSIFGDTEAFF
TRBV20-1,14,TRBJ2-1,CSATTGASYNEQFF
TRBV18,15,TRBJ2-3,CASSPISGSTDTQYF
TRBV9,14,TRBJ2-2,CASGTAVNTGELFF
TRBV6-5,15,TRBJ2-7,CASKVSAGAFYEQYF
TRBV2,14,TRBJ2-2,CASRGGFGTGELFF
TRBV7-3,14,TRBJ1-2,CASSPLGSGLGYTF
TRBV12-3/TRBV12-4,14,TRBJ1-5,CASGYSGGNQPQHF
TRBV6-6,15,TRBJ2-3,CASSYLAGGSDTQYF
TRBV16,15,TRBJ2-7,CASSQSPETTYEQYF
TRBV7-8,16,TRBJ1-1,CASSPFLGTQNTEAFF
TRBV2,16,TRBJ2-1,CASSAVQGSSYNEQFF
TRBV19,12,TRBJ2-7,CATSGGNYEQYF
TRBV19,14,TRBJ1-1,CASTPVMGTTEAFF
TRBV5-8,16,TRBJ2-1,CASSFQGGARADEQFF